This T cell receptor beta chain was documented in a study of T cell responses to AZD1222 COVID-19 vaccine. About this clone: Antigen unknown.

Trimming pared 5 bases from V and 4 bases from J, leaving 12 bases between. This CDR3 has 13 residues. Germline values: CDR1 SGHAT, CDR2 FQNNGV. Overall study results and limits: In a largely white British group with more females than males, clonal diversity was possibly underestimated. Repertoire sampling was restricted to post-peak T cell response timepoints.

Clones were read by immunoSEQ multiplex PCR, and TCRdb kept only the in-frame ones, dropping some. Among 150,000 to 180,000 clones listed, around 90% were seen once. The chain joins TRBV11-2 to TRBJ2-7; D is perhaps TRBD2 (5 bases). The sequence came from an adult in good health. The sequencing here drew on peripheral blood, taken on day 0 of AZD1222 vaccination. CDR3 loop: CASSPRTGYEQYF. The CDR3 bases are TGTGCCAGCAGCCCCCGGACTGGTTACGAGCAGTACTTC.